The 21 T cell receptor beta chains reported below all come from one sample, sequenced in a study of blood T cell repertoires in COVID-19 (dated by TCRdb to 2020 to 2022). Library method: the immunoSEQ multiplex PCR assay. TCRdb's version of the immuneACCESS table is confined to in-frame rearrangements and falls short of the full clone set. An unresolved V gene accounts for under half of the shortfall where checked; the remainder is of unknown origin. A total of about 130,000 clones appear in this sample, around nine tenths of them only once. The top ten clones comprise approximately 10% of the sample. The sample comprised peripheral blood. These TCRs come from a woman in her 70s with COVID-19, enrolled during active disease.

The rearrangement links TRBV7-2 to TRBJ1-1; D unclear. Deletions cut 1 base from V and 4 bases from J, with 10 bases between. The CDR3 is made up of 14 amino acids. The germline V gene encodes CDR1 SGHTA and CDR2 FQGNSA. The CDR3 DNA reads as TGTGCCAGCAGCTTAGTCCGGGATCGCACTGAAGCTTTCTTT. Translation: CASSLVRDRTEAFF.

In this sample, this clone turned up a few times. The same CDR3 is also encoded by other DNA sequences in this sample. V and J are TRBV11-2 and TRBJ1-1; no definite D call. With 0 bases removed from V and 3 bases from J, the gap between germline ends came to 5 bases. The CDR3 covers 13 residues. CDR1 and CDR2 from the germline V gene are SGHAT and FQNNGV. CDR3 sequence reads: CASSLDRDTEAFF. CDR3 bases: TGTGCCAGCAGCTTAGATCGGGACACTGAAGCTTTCTTT.

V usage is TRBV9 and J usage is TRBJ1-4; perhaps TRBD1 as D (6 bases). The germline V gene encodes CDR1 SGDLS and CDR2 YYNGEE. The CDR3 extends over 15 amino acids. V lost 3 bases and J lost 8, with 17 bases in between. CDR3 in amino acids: CASSATSFQGEKLFF. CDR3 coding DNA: TGTGCCAGCAGCGCCACGAGTTTTCAGGGGGAAAAACTGTTTTTT.

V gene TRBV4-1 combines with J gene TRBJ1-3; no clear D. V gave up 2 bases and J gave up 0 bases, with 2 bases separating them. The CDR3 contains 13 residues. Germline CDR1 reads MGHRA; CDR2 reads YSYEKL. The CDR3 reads CASSQYSGNTIYF. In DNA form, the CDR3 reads TGCGCCAGCAGCCAATACTCTGGAAACACCATATATTTT.

For the CDR3, the DNA is TGTGCCAGCATCCGACTAGCGAGCACAGATACGCAGTATTTT. It encodes CASIRLASTDTQYF. The chain joins TRBV7-8 to TRBJ2-3, with TRBD2 matching over 8 bases. The J segment lost 0 bases and the V segment lost 7 bases, leaving 3 bases of the junction unmatched. This CDR3 comprises 14 residues. Germline V gene lookup returns CDR1 SGHVS and CDR2 FQNEAQ.

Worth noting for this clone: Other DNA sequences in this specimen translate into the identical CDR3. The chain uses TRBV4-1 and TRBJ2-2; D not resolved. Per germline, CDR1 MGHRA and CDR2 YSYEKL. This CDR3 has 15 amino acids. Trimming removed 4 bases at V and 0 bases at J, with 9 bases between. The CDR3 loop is CASSPRHPNTGELFF. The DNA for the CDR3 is TGCGCCAGCAGCCCCCGACACCCGAACACCGGGGAGCTGTTTTTT.

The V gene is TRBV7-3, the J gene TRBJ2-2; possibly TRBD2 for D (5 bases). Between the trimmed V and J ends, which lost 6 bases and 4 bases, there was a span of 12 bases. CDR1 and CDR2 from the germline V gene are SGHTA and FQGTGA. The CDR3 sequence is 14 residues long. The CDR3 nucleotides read TGTGCCAGCAGTCCTGGAGGCGGCACCGGGGAGCTGTTTTTT. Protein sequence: CASSPGGGTGELFF.

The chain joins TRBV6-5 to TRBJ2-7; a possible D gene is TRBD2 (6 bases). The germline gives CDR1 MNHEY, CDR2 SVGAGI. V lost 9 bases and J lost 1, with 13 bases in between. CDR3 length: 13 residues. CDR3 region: CASLLRGSYEQYF. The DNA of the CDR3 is TGTGCCAGTCTCCTCCGGGGGTCCTACGAGCAGTACTTC.

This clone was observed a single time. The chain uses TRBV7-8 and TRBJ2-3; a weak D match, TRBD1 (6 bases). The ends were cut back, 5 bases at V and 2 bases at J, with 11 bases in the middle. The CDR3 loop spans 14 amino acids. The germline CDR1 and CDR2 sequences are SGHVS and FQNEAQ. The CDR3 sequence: CASSRTGPTDTQYF. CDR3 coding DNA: TGTGCCAGCAGCCGTACAGGGCCCACAGATACGCAGTATTTT.

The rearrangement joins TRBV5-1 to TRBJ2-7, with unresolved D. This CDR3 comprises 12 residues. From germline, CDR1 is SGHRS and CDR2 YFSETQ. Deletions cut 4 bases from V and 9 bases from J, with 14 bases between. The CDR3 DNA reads TGCGCCAGCAGCATTGACCAAACGGGGCAGTACTTC. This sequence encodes CASSIDQTGQYF.

The CDR3 is CASSTTGTNNEKLFF. The CDR3 region has the DNA TGCGCCAGCAGCACGACGGGTACGAACAATGAAAAACTGTTTTTT. This chain joins TRBV5-1 and TRBJ1-4; unclear D gene. Germline CDR1 SGHRS, CDR2 YFSETQ. V was clipped by 4 bases and J by 5 bases, with 15 bases between them. The CDR3 is made up of 15 amino acids. Drawing the rest from reference TRBV5-1 and TRBJ1-4, the complete variable domain is KAGVTQTPRYLIKTRGQQVTLSCSPISGHRSVSWYQQTPGQGLQFLFEYFSETQRNKGNFPGRFSGRQFSNSRSEMNVSTLELGDSALYLCASSTTGTNNEKLFFGSGTQLSVL.

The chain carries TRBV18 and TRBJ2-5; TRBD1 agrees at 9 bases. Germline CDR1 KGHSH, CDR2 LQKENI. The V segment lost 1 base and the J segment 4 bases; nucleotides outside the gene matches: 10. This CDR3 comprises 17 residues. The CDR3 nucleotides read TGTGCCAGCTCACCACAGATGACCGGGACAGGGCTAGAGACCCAGTACTTC. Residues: CASSPQMTGTGLETQYF. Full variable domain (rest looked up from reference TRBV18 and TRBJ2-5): NAGVMQNPRHLVRRRGQEARLRCSPMKGHSHVYWYRQLPEEGLKFMVYLQKENIIDESGMPKERFSAEFPKEGPSILRIQQVVRGDSAAYFCASSPQMTGTGLETQYFGPGTRLLVL.

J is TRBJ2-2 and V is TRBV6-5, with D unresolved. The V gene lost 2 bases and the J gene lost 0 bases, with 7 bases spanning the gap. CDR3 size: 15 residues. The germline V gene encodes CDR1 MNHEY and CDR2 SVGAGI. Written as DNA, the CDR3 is TGTGCCAGCAGTTACGAAACAGCGAACACCGGGGAGCTGTTTTTT. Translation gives CASSYETANTGELFF.

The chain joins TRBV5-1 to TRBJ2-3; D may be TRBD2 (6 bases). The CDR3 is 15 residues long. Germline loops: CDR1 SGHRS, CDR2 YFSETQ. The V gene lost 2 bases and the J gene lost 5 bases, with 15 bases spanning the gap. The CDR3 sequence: CASSFAGRKGDTQYF. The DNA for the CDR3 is TGCGCCAGCAGCTTCGCGGGGCGGAAGGGAGATACGCAGTATTTT.

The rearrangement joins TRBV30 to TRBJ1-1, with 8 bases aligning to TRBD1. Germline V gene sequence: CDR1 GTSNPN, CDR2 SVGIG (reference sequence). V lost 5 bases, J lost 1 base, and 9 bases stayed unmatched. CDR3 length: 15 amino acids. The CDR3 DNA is TGTGCCTGGGAAGACAGGGGCAGGGGGAACACTGAAGCTTTCTTT. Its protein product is CAWEDRGRGNTEAFF.

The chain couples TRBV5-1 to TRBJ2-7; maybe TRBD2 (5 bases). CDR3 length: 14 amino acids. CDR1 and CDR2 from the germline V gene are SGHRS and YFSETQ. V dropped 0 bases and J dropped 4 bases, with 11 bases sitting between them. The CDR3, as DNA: TGCGCCAGCAGCTTGGAGTTGGGAGCATACGAGCAGTACTTC. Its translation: CASSLELGAYEQYF.

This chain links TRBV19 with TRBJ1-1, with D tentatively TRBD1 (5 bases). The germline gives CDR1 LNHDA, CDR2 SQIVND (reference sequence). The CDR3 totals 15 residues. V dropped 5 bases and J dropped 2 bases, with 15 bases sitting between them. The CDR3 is CASSPFDRINTEAFF. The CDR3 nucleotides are TGTGCCAGTAGTCCCTTCGACAGAATAAACACTGAAGCTTTCTTT.

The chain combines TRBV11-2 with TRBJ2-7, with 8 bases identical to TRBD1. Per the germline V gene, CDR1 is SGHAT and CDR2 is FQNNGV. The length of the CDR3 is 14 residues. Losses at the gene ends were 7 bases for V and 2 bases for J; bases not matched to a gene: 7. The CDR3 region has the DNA TGTGCCAGCACAAAAGGACAGGGCGCCTACGAGCAGTACTTC. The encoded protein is CASTKGQGAYEQYF.

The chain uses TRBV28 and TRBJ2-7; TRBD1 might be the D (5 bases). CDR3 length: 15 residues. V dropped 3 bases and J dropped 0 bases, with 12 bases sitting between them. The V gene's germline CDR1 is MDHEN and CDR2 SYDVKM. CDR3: CASSLEGASSYEQYF. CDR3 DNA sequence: TGTGCCAGCAGTTTGGAAGGGGCTAGCTCCTACGAGCAGTACTTC.

CDR3 DNA sequence: TGTGCCAGCAGTGCCGGGACAGGGTTTTCACCCCTCCACTTT. This encodes CASSAGTGFSPLHF. This rearrangement joins TRBV3-1 (or the pseudogene TRBV3-2) to TRBJ1-6, with 9 nucleotides matching TRBD1. CDR3 length: 14 residues. V dropped 6 bases and J dropped 9; count of bases not matched to a gene: 6. Germline assignment: CDR1 LGHDT and CDR2 YNNKEL (reference sequence).

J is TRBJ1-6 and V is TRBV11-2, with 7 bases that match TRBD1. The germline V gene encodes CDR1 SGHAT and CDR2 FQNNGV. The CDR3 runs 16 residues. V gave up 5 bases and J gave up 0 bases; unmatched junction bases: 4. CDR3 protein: CASSPDRSSYNSPLHF. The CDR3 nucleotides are TGTGCCAGCAGCCCGGACAGGAGCTCCTATAATTCACCCCTCCACTTT.